This T cell receptor (beta chain) is drawn from a study of T cells after yellow fever vaccination. The sample holds a few counts of this clonotype. TCRdb processed the 5' RACE reads anew with MiXCR; each CDR3 protein has one entry. The sample consists of 100,000 to 150,000 distinct CDR3 sequences, almost 9% of them appearing once. Per the germline V gene, CDR1 is SGHTA and CDR2 is FQGNSA. CDR3 length equals 16 residues. V was pared by 3 bases and J by 4 bases, with 15 bases between. The specimen comprised CD8+ T cells sorted from PBMCs, sampled on the day of the yellow fever booster vaccination. This clonotype originated in a man between 18 and 29 years old who received the YFV17D yellow fever vaccine. The gene calls are TRBV7-2 and TRBJ1-4; D uncertain. CDR3 DNA: TGTGCCAGCAGCTTCTCGGCGTACGGACGTAATGAAAAACTGTTTTTT. Residues: CASSFSAYGRNEKLFF.